The source of this T cell receptor beta chain is a study of early T cells in non-severe SARS-CoV-2 infection. This clonotype was detected a few times. Researchers attached unique molecular identifiers to individual cDNA molecules. MiXCR was run by TCRdb on the 5' RACE reads, yielding one entry per CDR3 protein. The sample consists of around 56,000 distinct CDR3 sequences, 13% of them appearing once. This CDR3 is 15 amino acids long. The J segment lost 8 bases and the V segment lost 4 bases, leaving 9 bases of the junction unmatched. The specimen comprised whole blood, sampled at baseline. This clonotype originated in an adult who was a healthcare worker with PCR-confirmed SARS-CoV-2 infection or an uninfected control (not recorded which). The chain employs TRBV12-3 or TRBV12-4 and TRBJ2-4; 9 nucleotides line up with TRBD2. The CDR3 DNA is TGTGCCAGCAGTTCCCGGGCGGGGGGGTTGCACATTCAGTACTTC. As protein: CASSSRAGGLHIQYF.